The source of this T cell receptor (beta chain) is a study of Ad26.COV2.S vaccination and SARS-CoV-2 variants. Overall study results and limits: Placebo recipients showed lower spike-specific TCR breadth than vaccinees.

Treatment denoted: around 19 received Ad26.COV2.S at low or high dose, single or two shots; roughly 5 received placebo; per-sample allocation not given. It was on day 63 after the first vaccine or placebo injection that samples were taken. Some clones are missing from TCRdb's copy, which holds only in-frame ones; the method was immunoSEQ multiplex PCR. The data hold around 300,000 clones, with around 90% observed a single time. Germline V gene lookup returns CDR1 SGHNT and CDR2 YYREEE (reference sequence). There are 15 residues in the CDR3. V lost 4 bases and J lost 4; bases outside the gene matches: 8. This clone occurred once. Its antigen is not identified.

The specimen was peripheral blood, collected in a trial of Ad26.COV2.S vaccine versus placebo. The chain joins TRBV5-4 to TRBJ1-2, with 9 bases lining up with TRBD1. The TCR was taken from a person between 18 and 65 years old who received the Ad26.COV2.S COVID-19 vaccine or a placebo. The chain's CDR3 is CASSLGTGIIYGYTF. CDR3 DNA: TGTGCCAGCAGCCTAGGGACAGGGATCATCTATGGCTACACCTTC.